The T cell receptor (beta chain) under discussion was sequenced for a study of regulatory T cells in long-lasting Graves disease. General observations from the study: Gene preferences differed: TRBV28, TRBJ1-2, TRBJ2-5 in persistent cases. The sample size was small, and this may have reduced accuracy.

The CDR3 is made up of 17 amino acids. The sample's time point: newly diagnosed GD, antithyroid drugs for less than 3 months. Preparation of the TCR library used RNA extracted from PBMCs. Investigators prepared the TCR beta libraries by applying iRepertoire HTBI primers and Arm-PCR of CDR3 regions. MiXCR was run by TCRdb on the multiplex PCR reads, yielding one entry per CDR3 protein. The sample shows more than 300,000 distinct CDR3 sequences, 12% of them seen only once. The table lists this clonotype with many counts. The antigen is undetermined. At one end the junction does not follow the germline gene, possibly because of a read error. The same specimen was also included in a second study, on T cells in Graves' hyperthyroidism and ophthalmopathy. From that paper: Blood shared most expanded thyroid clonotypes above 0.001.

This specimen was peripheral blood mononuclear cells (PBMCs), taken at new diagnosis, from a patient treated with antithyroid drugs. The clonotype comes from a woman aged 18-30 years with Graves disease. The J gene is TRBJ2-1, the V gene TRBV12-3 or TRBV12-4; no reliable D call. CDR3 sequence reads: CTSSFTQVESLGNEQFF. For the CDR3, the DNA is TGTACCAGCAGTTTCACCCAGGTCGAGTCTTTGGGGAATGAGCAGTTCTTC.